The sequence of this TCR beta chain was determined in a study of blood T cell repertoires in COVID-19. Generated by immunoSEQ multiplex PCR, the TCRdb table keeps only in-frame clones and is missing some. The sample has approximately 360,000 clones; around 90% are singletons. The ends lost 4 bases at V and 6 bases at J; junction bases unmatched: 1. The CDR3 has 13 residues. Germline lookup yields CDR1 MNHEY and CDR2 SVGEGT. Sequenced input: peripheral blood. This sequence joins TRBV6-2 or TRBV6-3 and TRBJ1-1, with 11 positions matching TRBD1. This clonotype was sampled from a man aged 18 to 30 with active or convalescent COVID-19. CDR3 loop: CASSSDRGPEAFF. CDR3 bases: TGTGCCAGCAGTTCGGACAGGGGGCCTGAAGCTTTCTTT.